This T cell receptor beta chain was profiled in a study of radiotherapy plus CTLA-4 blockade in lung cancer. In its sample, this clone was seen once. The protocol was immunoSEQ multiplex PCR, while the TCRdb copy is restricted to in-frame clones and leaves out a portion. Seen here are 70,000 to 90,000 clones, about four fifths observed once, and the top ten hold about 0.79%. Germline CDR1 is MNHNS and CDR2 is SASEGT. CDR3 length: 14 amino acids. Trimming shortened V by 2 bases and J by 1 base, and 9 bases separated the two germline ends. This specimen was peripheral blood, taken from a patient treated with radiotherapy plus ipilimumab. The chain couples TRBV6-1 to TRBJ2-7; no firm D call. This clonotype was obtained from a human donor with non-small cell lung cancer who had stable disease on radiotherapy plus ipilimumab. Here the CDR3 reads CASSENWGSYEQYF. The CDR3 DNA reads TGTGCCAGCAGTGAAAATTGGGGTTCCTACGAGCAGTACTTC.